The present T cell receptor beta chain was sequenced within a study of blood T cell repertoires in COVID-19. About the research overall: Collection of acute and convalescent COVID-19 samples took place in the United States, Italy and Spain. T cells, B-cell-depleted T cells, or PBMCs provided the cDNA or gDNA that served as material.

The germline V gene encodes CDR1 KGHSH and CDR2 LQKENI. With 6 bases clipped from V and 5 bases from J, the junction kept 4 bases outside the gene matches. The CDR3 spans 12 residues. How the authors handled the data: How many nucleated cells were present was estimated from reference gene primer amplification. The method was immunoSEQ multiplex PCR; TCRdb's version includes in-frame clones alone and lacks a portion of them. V, J and clone size were drawn from that table, and D and trimming were deduced from the DNA. The sample yields over 200,000 clones, roughly 80% seen once. The chain links TRBV18 to TRBJ2-7; TRBD2 matches 7 bases. Input material: peripheral blood. This TCR derives from a human donor in a cohort sampled during active COVID-19. The CDR3 region is CASSPLADEQYF. The CDR3 DNA is TGTGCCAGCTCCCCTCTAGCGGACGAGCAGTACTTC.